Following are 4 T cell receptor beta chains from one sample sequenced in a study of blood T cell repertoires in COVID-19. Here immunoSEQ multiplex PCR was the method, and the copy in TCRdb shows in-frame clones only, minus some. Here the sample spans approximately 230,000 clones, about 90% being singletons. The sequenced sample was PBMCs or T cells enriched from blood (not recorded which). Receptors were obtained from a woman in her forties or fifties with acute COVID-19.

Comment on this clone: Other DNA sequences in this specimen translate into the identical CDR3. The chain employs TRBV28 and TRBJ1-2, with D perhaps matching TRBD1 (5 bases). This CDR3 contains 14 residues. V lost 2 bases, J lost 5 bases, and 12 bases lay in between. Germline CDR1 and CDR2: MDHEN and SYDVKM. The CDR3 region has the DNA TGTGCCAGCAGTTTACCTGGGGCAGGGTATGGCTACACCTTC. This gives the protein CASSLPGAGYGYTF.

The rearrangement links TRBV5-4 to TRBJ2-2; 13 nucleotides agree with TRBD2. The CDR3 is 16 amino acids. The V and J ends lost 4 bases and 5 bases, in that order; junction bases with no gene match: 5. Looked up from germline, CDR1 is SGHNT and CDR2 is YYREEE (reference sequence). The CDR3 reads CASSRGLAGETGELFF. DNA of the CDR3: TGTGCCAGCAGCAGAGGACTAGCGGGAGAAACCGGGGAGCTGTTTTTT.

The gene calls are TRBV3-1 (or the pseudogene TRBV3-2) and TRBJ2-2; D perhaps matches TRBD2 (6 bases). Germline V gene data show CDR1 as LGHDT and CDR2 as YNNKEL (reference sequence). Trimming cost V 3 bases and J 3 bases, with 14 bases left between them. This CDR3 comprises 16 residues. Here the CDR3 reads CASSHPSGTYTGELFF. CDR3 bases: TGTGCCAGCAGCCACCCCTCTGGGACTTACACCGGGGAGCTGTTTTTT.

Here the CDR3 reads CASSLGQRSYNEQFF. In DNA form, the CDR3 reads TGTGCCAGCAGCTTGGGACAGCGCTCCTACAATGAGCAGTTCTTC. This chain links TRBV5-8 with TRBJ2-1, with D tentatively TRBD1 (5 bases). Germline loops: CDR1 SGHTS, CDR2 YDEGEE. The CDR3 loop spans 15 amino acids. V was pared by 0 bases and J by 0 bases, with 7 bases between. Filled out from reference TRBV5-8 and TRBJ2-1, the complete variable domain reads EAGVTQSPTHLIKTRGQQATLRCSPISGHTSVYWYQQALGLGLQFLLWYDEGEERNRGNFPPRFSGRQFPNYSSELNVNALELEDSALYLCASSLGQRSYNEQFFGPGTRLTVL.